This record looks at one T cell receptor (beta chain) sequence and its context. This clone's antigen is unknown. Base-call qualities are not available, and no considerably larger clone is one nucleotide away. To sequence the TCRbeta CDR3 region, genomic DNA was isolated from the sorted cells. TCRbeta CDR3 regions were sequenced using the immunoSEQ Assay. TCRdb's version of the immuneACCESS table is confined to in-frame rearrangements and falls short of the full clone set. An unresolved V gene accounts for under half of the shortfall where checked; the remainder is of unknown origin. Present in this sample are tens of thousands of clones, around 91% of which were seen just once. Of the sample, around 6.5% is held by the ten largest clones. Counted from cysteine to phenylalanine, this CDR3 has 14 amino acids. Only the CDR3 DNA stays, 42 bases, in frame from base 1. From a lookup of the germline V gene, CDR1 and CDR2 are SGHAT and FQNNGV. Trimming costs V 2 bases and J 2 bases, and their ends lie 9 bases apart.

The record originates from a study of OX40 agonist ivuxolimab in advanced cancers. With regard to the full study: Ivuxolimab, which targeted the costimulatory receptor OX40 (CD134), was an agonistic, fully human IgG2 monoclonal antibody. Intravenous ivuxolimab was administered to patients every 2 weeks at six dose levels: 0.01, 0.1, 0.3, 1.5, 3 and 10 mg/kg. Of the approximately 50 dose-escalation patients, hepatocellular carcinoma was present in around 19, melanoma in approximately 15, renal cell carcinoma in 9 and head and neck cancer in 9. In the dose-escalation cohort, around four fifths of patients were male, and the mean age was approximately 55 years, with a range of roughly 20 to 85. Prior anti-PD-1, anti-PD-L1 or anti-CTLA-4 therapy was permitted, and 40% to 50% of dose-escalation patients had received checkpoint inhibitors. Partial responses occurred in three dose-escalation patients, of whom one had hepatocellular carcinoma and two had cutaneous melanoma. Peripheral TCRbeta sequencing aimed to test whether ivuxolimab altered TCR sequence diversity and caused clonal T-cell expansion. The paper describes the monotherapy dose-escalation part (N of about 47 patients) of the phase I trial of ivuxolimab.

Here is what the overall study found, with its caveats: Low levels of normalized T-cell clonal expansion were also seen in some patients who did not respond. In partial responders in the 0.1-3.0 mg/kg groups, normalized peripheral clonal expansion was found to be among the lowest, especially among CD8+ T cells. The antigen specificity of the clonally expanded peripheral T cells was not determined. After ivuxolimab, expanded clones were on average more numerous among CD8+ T cells than among CD4+ T cells. At doses of 0.1 to 3.0 mg/kg, clonal expansion of both CD4+ and CD8+ T cells in blood was seen between baseline and week 6.

Patients with a history of autoimmune disease or receiving systemic immunosuppression were excluded from the trial. In every dose cohort, peripheral blood was drawn for TCR sequencing at baseline, cycle 4 day 1, and cycle 7 day 1. The samples were taken from a phase I, first-in-human, multicenter, open-label dose-escalation trial of ivuxolimab. The trial enrolled adults with locally advanced or metastatic head and neck squamous cell, hepatocellular, melanoma or renal cell carcinoma. CD4+ and CD8+ T cells were sorted separately from peripheral blood before TCR sequencing. The receptor comes from an adult with an advanced solid tumor such as melanoma, head and neck, liver or kidney cancer. The starting material was CD4+ or CD8+ T cells sorted from blood, obtained in a trial of the OX40 agonist ivuxolimab. The sequence joins TRBV11-2 to TRBJ1-2, with TRBD1 tentatively as D gene (5 bases match). The sequence in DNA is TGTGCCAGCAGCTTAAAGGGGCCCAACTATGGCTACACCTTC. The resulting protein is CASSLKGPNYGYTF.